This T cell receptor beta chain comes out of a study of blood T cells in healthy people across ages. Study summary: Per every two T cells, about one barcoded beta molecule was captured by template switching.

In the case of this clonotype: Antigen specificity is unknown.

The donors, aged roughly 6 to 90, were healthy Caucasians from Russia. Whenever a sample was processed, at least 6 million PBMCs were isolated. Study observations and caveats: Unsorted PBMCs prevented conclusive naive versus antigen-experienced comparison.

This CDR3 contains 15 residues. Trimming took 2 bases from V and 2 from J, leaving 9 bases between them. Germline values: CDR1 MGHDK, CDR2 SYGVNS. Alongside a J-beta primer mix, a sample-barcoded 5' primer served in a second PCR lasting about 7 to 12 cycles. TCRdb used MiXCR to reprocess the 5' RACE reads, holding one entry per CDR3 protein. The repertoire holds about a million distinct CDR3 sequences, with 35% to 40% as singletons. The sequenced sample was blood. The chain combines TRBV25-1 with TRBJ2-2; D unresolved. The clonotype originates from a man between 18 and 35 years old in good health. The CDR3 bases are TGTGCCAGCAGTGAAGCGACACACAACACCGGGGAGCTGTTTTTT. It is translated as CASSEATHNTGELFF.